One TCR beta chain is described in this entry. A single base separates this from a much larger clone, so it may be a read error. Authors' processing steps: ImmunoSEQ supplied junction-only sequences lacking quality scores, so filtering was different. Assay used: immunoSEQ multiplex PCR; TCRdb lists only in-frame clones, some missing. That table supplies the V and J calls and clone size; D and trimming were determined from the DNA. Of about 600,000 clones in the sample, roughly 72% were seen once. This CDR3 is 15 amino acids long. CDR1 MNHNY and CDR2 SVGAGI come from the germline V gene (reference sequence). The data belong to a study of shared clonotypes between healthy human individuals.

The chain recombines TRBV6-6 with TRBJ2-7; D not certain. The sequence was obtained from a middle-aged woman in good health. Some clones in this sample may be carry-over from other donors' samples. The material sequenced was PBMCs. This chain's CDR3 is CASSYSSTASCEQYF. CDR3 sequence (DNA): TGTGCCAGCAGTTACTCGAGTACAGCCTCCTGCGAGCAGTACTTC.